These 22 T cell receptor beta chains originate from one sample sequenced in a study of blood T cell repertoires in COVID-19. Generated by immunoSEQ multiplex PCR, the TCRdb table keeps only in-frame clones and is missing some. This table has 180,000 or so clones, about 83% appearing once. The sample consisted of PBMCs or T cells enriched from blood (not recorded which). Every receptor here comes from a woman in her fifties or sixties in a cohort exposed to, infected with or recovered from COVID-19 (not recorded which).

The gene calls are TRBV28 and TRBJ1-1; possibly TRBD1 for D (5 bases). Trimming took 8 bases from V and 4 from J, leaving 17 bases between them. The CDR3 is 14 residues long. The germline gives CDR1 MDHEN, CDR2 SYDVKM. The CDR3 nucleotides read TGTGCCAGCTCAACGCTCGGGGGGGTCACTGAAGCTTTCTTT. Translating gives CASSTLGGVTEAFF.

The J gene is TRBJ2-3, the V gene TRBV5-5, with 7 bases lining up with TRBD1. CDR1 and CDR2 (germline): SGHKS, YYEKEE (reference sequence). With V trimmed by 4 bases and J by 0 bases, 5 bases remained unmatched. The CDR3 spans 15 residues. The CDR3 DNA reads TGTGCCAGCAGCCGGGACAGATCCAGCACAGATACGCAGTATTTT. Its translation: CASSRDRSSTDTQYF.

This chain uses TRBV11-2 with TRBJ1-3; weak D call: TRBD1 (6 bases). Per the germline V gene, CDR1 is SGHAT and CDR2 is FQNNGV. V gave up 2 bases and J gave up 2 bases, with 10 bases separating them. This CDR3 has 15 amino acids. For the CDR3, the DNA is TGTGCCAGCAGCTTACTACAGGGAGCTGGAAACACCATATATTTT. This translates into CASSLLQGAGNTIYF.

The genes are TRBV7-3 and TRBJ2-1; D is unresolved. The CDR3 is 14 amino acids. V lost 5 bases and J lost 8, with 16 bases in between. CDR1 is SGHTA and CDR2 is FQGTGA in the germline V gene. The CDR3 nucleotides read TGTGCCAGCAGCCTAAGGTCGGTAATGGATGAGCAGTTCTTC. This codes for CASSLRSVMDEQFF. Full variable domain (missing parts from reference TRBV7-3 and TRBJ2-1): GAGVSQTPSNKVTEKGKYVELRCDPISGHTALYWYRQSLGQGPEFLIYFQGTGAADDSGLPNDRFFAVRPEGSVSTLKIQRTERGDSAVYLCASSLRSVMDEQFFGPGTRLTVL.

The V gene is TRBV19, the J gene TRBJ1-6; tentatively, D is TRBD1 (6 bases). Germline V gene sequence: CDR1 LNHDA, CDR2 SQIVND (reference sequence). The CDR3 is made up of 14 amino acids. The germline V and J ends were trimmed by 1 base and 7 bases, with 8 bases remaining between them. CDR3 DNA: TGTGCCAGTAGTATAGGACAGGAGAATTCACCCCTCCACTTT. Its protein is CASSIGQENSPLHF.

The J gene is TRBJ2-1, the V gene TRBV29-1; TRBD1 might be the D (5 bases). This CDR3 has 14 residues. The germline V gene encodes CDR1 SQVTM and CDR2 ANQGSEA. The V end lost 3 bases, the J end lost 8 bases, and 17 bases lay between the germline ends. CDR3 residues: CSVDGDRASDEQFF. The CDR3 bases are TGCAGCGTTGATGGTGACAGAGCTTCAGATGAGCAGTTCTTC.

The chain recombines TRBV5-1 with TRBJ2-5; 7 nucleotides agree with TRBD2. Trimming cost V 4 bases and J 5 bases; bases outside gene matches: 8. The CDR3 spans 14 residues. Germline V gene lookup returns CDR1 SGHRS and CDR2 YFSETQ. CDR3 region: CASSAGRSGETQYF. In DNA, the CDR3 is TGCGCCAGCAGCGCGGGTCGTAGCGGGGAGACCCAGTACTTC.

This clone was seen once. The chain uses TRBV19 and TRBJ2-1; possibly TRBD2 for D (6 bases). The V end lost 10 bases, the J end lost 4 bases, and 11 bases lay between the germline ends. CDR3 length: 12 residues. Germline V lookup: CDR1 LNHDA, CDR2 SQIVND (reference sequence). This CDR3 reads CATSRGYNEQFF. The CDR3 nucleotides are TGTGCCACTTCACGGGGGTACAATGAGCAGTTCTTC.

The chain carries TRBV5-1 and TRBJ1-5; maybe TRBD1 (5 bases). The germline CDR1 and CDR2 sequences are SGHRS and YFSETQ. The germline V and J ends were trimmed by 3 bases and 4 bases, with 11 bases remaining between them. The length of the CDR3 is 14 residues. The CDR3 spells CASSSGRTNQPQHF. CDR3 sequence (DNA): TGCGCCAGCAGCTCAGGACGGACAAATCAGCCCCAGCATTTT. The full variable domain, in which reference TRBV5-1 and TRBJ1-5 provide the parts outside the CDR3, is KAGVTQTPRYLIKTRGQQVTLSCSPISGHRSVSWYQQTPGQGLQFLFEYFSETQRNKGNFPGRFSGRQFSNSRSEMNVSTLELGDSALYLCASSSGRTNQPQHFGDGTRLSIL.

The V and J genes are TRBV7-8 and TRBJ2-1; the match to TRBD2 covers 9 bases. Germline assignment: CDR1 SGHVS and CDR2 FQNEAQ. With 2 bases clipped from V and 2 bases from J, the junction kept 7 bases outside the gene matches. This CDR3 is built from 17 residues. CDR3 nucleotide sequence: TGTGCCAGCAGCTTACTTGGGCGGGAGGGCACCTACAATGAGCAGTTCTTC. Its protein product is CASSLLGREGTYNEQFF.

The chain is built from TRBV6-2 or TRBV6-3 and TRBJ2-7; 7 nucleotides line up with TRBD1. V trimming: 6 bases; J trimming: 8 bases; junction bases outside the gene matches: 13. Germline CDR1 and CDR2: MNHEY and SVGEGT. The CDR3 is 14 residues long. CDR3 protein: CASSPIGTATKQYF. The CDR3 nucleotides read TGTGCCAGCAGCCCAATTGGGACAGCTACCAAGCAGTACTTC.

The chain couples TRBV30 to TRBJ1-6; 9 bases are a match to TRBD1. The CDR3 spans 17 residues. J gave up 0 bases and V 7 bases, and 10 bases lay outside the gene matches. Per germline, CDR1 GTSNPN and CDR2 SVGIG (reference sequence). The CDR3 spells CASSRDRVSSYNSPLHF. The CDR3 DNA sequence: TGTGCCTCAAGCCGGGACAGGGTGAGCTCCTATAATTCACCCCTCCACTTT.

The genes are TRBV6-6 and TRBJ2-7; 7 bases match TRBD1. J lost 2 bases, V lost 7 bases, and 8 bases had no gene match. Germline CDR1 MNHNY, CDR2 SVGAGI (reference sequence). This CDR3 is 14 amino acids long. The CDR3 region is CASTLGQDAYEQYF. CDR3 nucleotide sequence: TGTGCCAGCACTCTAGGACAGGACGCCTACGAGCAGTACTTC.

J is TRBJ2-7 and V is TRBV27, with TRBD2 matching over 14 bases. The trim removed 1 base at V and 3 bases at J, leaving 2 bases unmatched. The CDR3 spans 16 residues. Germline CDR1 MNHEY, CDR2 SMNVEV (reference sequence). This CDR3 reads CASSLYGTSGGYEQYF. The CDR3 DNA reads TGTGCCAGCAGTTTATACGGGACTAGCGGGGGCTACGAGCAGTACTTC.

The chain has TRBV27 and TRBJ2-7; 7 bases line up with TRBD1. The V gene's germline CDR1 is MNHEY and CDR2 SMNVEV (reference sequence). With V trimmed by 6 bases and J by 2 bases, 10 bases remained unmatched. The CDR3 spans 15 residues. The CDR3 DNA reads TGTGCCAGCAGCCCCTTTGACAGGGCGCCCTACGAGCAGTACTTC. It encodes CASSPFDRAPYEQYF.

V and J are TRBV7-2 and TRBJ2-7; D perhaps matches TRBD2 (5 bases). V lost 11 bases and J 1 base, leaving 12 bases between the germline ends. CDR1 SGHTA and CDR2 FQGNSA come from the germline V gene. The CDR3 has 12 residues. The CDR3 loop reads CACHGESYEQYF. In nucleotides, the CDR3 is TGTGCCTGCCATGGGGAGTCCTACGAGCAGTACTTC.

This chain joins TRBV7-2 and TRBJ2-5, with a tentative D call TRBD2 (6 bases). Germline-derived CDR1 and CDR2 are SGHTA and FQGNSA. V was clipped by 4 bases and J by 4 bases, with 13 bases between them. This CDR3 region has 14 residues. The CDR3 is CASSSTGRRETQYF. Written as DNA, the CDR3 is TGTGCCAGCAGCTCCACGGGGAGGCGAGAGACCCAGTACTTC.

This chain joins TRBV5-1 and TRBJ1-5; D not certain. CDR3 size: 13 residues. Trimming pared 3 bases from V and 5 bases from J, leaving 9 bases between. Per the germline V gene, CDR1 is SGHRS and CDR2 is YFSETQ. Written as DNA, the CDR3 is TGCGCCAGCAGCTGGGCCACGGATCAGCCCCAGCATTTT. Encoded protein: CASSWATDQPQHF. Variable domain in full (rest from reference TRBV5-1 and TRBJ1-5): KAGVTQTPRYLIKTRGQQVTLSCSPISGHRSVSWYQQTPGQGLQFLFEYFSETQRNKGNFPGRFSGRQFSNSRSEMNVSTLELGDSALYLCASSWATDQPQHFGDGTRLSIL.

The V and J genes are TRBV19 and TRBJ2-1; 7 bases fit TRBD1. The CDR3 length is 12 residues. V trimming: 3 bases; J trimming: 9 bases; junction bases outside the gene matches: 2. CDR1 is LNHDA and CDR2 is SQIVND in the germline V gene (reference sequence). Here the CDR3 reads CASSIRGLEQFF. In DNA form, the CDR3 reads TGTGCCAGTAGTATTAGGGGGCTTGAGCAGTTCTTC.

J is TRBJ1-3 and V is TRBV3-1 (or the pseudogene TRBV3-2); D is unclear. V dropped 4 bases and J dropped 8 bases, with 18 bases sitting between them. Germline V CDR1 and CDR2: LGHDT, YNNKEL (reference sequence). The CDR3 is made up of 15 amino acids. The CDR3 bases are TGTGCCAGCAGCCCTCAATGGATGAAACGGGACACCATATATTTT. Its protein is CASSPQWMKRDTIYF.

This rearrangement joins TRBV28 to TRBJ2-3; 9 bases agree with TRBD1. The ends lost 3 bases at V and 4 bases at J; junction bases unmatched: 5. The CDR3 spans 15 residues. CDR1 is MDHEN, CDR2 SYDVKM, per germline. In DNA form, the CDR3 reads TGTGCCAGCAGTTTGGGGACAGGGATATCAGATACGCAGTATTTT. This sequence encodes CASSLGTGISDTQYF.

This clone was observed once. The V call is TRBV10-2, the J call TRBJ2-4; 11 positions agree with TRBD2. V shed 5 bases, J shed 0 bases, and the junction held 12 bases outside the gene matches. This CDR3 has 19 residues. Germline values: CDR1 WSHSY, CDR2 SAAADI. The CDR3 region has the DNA TGCGCCAGCAGTCCGACTAGCGGGGACTTACTACTAGCCAAAAACATTCAGTACTTC. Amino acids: CASSPTSGDLLLAKNIQYF.